This T cell receptor (beta chain) was recovered during a study of blood T cell repertoires in COVID-19. In the study overall: Spain, Italy and the United States supplied samples that represented acute and convalescent COVID-19. Sources were T cells, B-cell-depleted T cells, or PBMCs; the material itself was cDNA or gDNA.

The assay was immunoSEQ multiplex PCR, and TCRdb's table has in-frame clones only and misses some. The profile shows about 54,000 clones, about 90% of them singletons. Trimming took off 2 bases at V and 5 bases at J, with 7 bases between the two ends. Germline V gene data show CDR1 as SEHNR and CDR2 as FQNEAQ (reference sequence). This CDR3 region has 13 residues. The genes are TRBV7-9 and TRBJ2-1; D is unclear. Sequencing was performed on peripheral blood. This receptor was obtained from a woman in her sixties with active or convalescent COVID-19. The CDR3 loop is CASSLYGDNEQFF. The CDR3 coding sequence is TGTGCCAGCAGCTTATACGGAGACAATGAGCAGTTCTTC.